The sequence of this TCR beta chain was determined in a study of T cells in Graves' hyperthyroidism and ophthalmopathy. Stability of Graves' hyperthyroidism was defined as absent ophthalmopathy progression within 18 months. Orbital computed tomography and thyroid ultrasound, together with serum TRAb and thyroxine and clinical symptoms, were used for diagnoses. To note about this clonotype: As yet, its antigen is unknown.

Study-wide results and limits: Clonotypes that were expanded in thyroid above 0.001 mostly appeared in blood too. The model made its ophthalmopathy prediction, and onset followed a median about 6.8 months later.

Researchers amplified the TCR beta CDR3 regions from RNA transcripts. Researchers ran a first-round RT-PCR on the TCR CDR3 using the HTBI primer set. MiXCR was run by TCRdb on the multiplex PCR reads, yielding one entry per CDR3 protein. Of under 700,000 distinct CDR3 sequences in the sample, roughly 17% are singletons; the top ten hold about 18%. The sequenced material came from blood. The receptor comes from a woman aged 18-29 years with Graves' hyperthyroidism.

In DNA, the CDR3 is TGTGCCAGCAGCTTGGGGGGCGTACCCACCTACGAGCAGTACTTC. Residues: CASSLGGVPTYEQYF. The rearrangement uses TRBV5-4 and TRBJ2-7, with D tentatively TRBD1 (5 bases). V dropped 0 bases and J dropped 2 bases, with 12 bases sitting between them. The germline V gene has CDR1 SGHNT and CDR2 YYREEE (reference sequence). The CDR3 is 15 amino acids.